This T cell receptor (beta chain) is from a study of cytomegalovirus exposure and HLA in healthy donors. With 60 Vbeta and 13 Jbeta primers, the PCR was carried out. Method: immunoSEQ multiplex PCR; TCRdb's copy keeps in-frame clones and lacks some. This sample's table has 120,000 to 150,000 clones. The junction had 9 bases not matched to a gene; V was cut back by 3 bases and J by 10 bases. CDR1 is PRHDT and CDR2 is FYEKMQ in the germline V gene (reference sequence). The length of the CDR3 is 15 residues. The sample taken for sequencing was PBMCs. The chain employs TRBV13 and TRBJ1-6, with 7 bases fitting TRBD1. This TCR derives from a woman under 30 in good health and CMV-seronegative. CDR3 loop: CASSFFTGVRSPLHF. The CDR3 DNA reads TGTGCCAGCAGCTTCTTTACAGGGGTTCGATCACCCCTCCACTTT. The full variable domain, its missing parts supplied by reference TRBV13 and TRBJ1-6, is AAGVIQSPRHLIKEKRETATLKCYPIPRHDTVYWYQQGPGQDPQFLISFYEKMQSDKGSIPDRFSAQQFSDYHSELNMSSLELGDSALYFCASSFFTGVRSPLHFGNGTRLTVT.